These 2 T cell receptor beta chains were sequenced from one sample in a study of OX40 agonist ivuxolimab in advanced cancers. The repertoire was sequenced with immunoSEQ multiplex PCR; TCRdb's copy has only in-frame clones and lacks some. The sample includes roughly 34,000 clones, 84% of them seen just once. This specimen was CD4+ or CD8+ T cells sorted from blood, taken in a trial of the OX40 agonist ivuxolimab. These receptors were obtained from an adult with an advanced solid tumor such as melanoma, head and neck, liver or kidney cancer.

The CDR3 protein is CASSPADGLSWEQYF. CDR3 DNA: TGTGCCAGTAGCCCAGCGGACGGACTTTCTTGGGAGCAGTACTTC. The genes are TRBV19 and TRBJ2-7; a weak D match, TRBD2 (5 bases). Germline-derived CDR1 and CDR2 are LNHDA and SQIVND (reference sequence). V shed 6 bases and J shed 7 bases, with 22 bases lying between them. The CDR3 consists of 15 residues.

V usage is TRBV6-1 and J usage is TRBJ2-7; the match to TRBD2 covers 8 bases. Germline V gives CDR1 MNHNS, CDR2 SASEGT. The CDR3 spans 13 residues. The J segment lost 0 bases and the V segment lost 7 bases, leaving 2 bases of the junction unmatched. This CDR3 reads CASTSGSSYEQYF. The CDR3 DNA reads as TGTGCCAGCACCAGCGGGAGCTCCTACGAGCAGTACTTC.